This TCR beta chain was obtained from a study of beta chain features in type 1 diabetes. Study-wide background: Examination spanned 90 million to 140 million sorted cells from all samples.

Note on this clone: The antigen is undetermined. Other DNA sequences from this sample encode an identical CDR3 as well.

Study outcomes and limitations: Moderately but significantly shorter TCRB CDR3s were found in Type 1 diabetes patients in all four CD4+ subsets. More deletions and fewer insertions at VDJ junctions were found in patients with type 1 diabetes.

CDR3 length equals 16 residues. In germline, CDR1 is MNHEY, CDR2 SMNVEV (reference sequence). With V trimmed by 4 bases and J by 0 bases, 5 bases remained unmatched. Since all of the isolated RNA was reverse transcribed, expressed TCRB transcripts were what got sequenced. Sequencing was performed with immunoSEQ multiplex PCR; in TCRdb, only in-frame clones are kept and a portion is missing. The table has fewer than 150,000 clones, 6.9% seen once. The chain employs TRBV27 and TRBJ2-7; 11 nucleotides agree with TRBD2. This clonotype originated in a woman aged 30 to 39 in good health. The sequencing sample was made of central memory CD4+ T cells from blood. In nucleotides, the CDR3 is TGTGCCAGCAGTTCCGGACTAGCGGGTGACTCCTACGAGCAGTACTTC. It encodes CASSSGLAGDSYEQYF.